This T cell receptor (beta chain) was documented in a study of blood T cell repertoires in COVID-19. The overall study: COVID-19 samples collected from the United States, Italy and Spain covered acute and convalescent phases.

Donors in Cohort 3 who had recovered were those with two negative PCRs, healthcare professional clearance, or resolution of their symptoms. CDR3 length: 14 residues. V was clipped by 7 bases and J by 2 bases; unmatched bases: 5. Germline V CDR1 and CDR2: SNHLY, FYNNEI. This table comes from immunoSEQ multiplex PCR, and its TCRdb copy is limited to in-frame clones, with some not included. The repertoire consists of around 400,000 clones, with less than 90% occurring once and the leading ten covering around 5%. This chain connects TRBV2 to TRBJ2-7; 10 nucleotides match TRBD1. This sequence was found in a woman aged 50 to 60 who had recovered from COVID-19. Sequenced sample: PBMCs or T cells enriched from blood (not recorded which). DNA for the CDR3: TGTGCCAGCACTATAGGACAGGGGGCCTACGAGCAGTACTTC. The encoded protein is CASTIGQGAYEQYF.